The next 3 T cell receptor beta chains were all read from a single sample in a study of cytomegalovirus exposure and HLA in healthy donors (dated by TCRdb to the late 2010s). Library preparation was by the immunoSEQ multiplex PCR assay. For the multiplex PCR, a mixture combining 60 forward primers for TCR Vbeta segments and 13 reverse primers for TCR Jbeta segments was used. The table was pulled from immuneACCESS by TCRdb, which kept in-frame rearrangements only. Such tables lose some clones; where checked, under half of the loss comes from unresolved V genes, and the rest has no known cause. The table for this sample lists around 130,000 clones; approximately 82% of them were counted only once. The top ten hold roughly 2.7% of the sample. The material sequenced was PBMCs. The receptor source for this set is a man in his fifties in good health and CMV-seronegative.

J is TRBJ2-3 and V is TRBV27; the match to TRBD2 covers 8 bases. The CDR3 consists of 16 residues. CDR1 and CDR2 (germline): MNHEY, SMNVEV (reference sequence). V dropped 8 bases and J dropped 2; count of bases not matched to a gene: 12. CDR3 sequence: CASRETDGGATDTQYF. Written as DNA, the CDR3 is TGTGCCAGCCGGGAAACGGACGGGGGGGCCACAGATACGCAGTATTTT.

V and J are TRBV2 and TRBJ1-4; 7 nucleotides line up with TRBD1. The CDR3 spans 15 residues. The germline V gene encodes CDR1 SNHLY and CDR2 FYNNEI. With 11 bases clipped from V and 3 bases from J, the junction kept 12 bases outside the gene matches. CDR3 nucleotides: TGTGCCTCCAATCAGGAGGGGGCTGCTAATGAAAAACTGTTTTTT. Translated: CASNQEGAANEKLFF.

The sample holds a few counts of this clone. The V and J genes are TRBV30 and TRBJ2-3; tentative D call: TRBD2 (5 bases). The CDR3 spans 16 residues. Germline V gene data show CDR1 as GTSNPN and CDR2 as SVGIG (reference sequence). Trimming removed 6 bases from V and 0 bases from J, with 19 bases in between. CDR3 region: CACGLGLAASTDTQYF. The CDR3 DNA reads TGTGCCTGTGGTTTAGGGCTAGCCGCTAGCACAGATACGCAGTATTTT.